What follows is one T cell receptor (beta chain) and its context. The length of the CDR3 is 15 residues. Losses at the gene ends were 4 bases for V and 6 bases for J; bases not matched to a gene: 5. From germline, CDR1 is SGHTA and CDR2 FQGNSA. Repertoires were generated with immunoSEQ multiplex PCR, while TCRdb's copy carries only in-frame clones and drops some. The sample includes fewer than 350,000 clones, approximately 90% seen only once; the top ten take approximately 9.4%. The data originate from a study of blood T cell repertoires in COVID-19. Turning to the study itself: Nucleic acid was either cDNA or gDNA, and it came from T cells, B-cell-depleted T cells, or PBMCs.

Sequenced material: peripheral blood. The receptor was derived from a man under 40 with COVID-19, enrolled during active disease. The rearrangement links TRBV7-2 to TRBJ2-2, with 10 nucleotides matching TRBD1. The CDR3 sequence: CASSSRDRGPGELFF. DNA of the CDR3: TGTGCCAGCAGCTCCCGGGACAGGGGCCCCGGGGAGCTGTTTTTT.